Presented here are 5 T cell receptor beta chains from one specimen sequenced in a study of blood T cell repertoires in COVID-19. This table comes from immunoSEQ multiplex PCR, and its TCRdb copy is limited to in-frame clones, with some not included. Of about 200,000 clones in the sample, 87% were seen once. Sequenced sample: peripheral blood. Source of these receptors: a man between 60 and 75 years old with active or convalescent COVID-19.

The chain carries TRBV3-1 (or the pseudogene TRBV3-2) and TRBJ2-1, with 9 bases lining up with TRBD2. The CDR3 is 19 amino acids. The V gene end was trimmed by 1 base and the J gene end by 4 bases; junction bases not matched to a gene: 14. Germline V gene sequence: CDR1 LGHDT, CDR2 YNNKEL (reference sequence). As DNA, the CDR3 is TGTGCCAGCAGCCAAGGTGAAGGCTACCTAGCGGGGAGATACAATGAGCAGTTCTTC. Protein sequence: CASSQGEGYLAGRYNEQFF.

This chain links TRBV18 with TRBJ2-5, with a tentative D call TRBD2 (5 bases). V gave up 1 base and J gave up 6 bases, with 6 bases separating them. The length of the CDR3 is 12 residues. Germline V gene lookup returns CDR1 KGHSH and CDR2 LQKENI. This CDR3 reads CASSPLGKTQYF. The CDR3 bases are TGTGCCAGCTCACCACTCGGGAAGACCCAGTACTTC. Full variable domain (outside the CDR3, taken from reference TRBV18 and TRBJ2-5): NAGVMQNPRHLVRRRGQEARLRCSPMKGHSHVYWYRQLPEEGLKFMVYLQKENIIDESGMPKERFSAEFPKEGPSILRIQQVVRGDSAAYFCASSPLGKTQYFGPGTRLLVL.

This chain joins TRBV19 and TRBJ2-6; 10 positions agree with TRBD1. The CDR3 has 17 residues. Germline V gene sequence: CDR1 LNHDA, CDR2 SQIVND (reference sequence). Trimming cost V 2 bases and J 1 base; bases outside gene matches: 2. As DNA, the CDR3 is TGTGCCAGTAGTATAAGGACAGGGGGGTCTGGGGCCAACGTCCTGACTTTC. Protein product: CASSIRTGGSGANVLTF.

This sequence joins TRBV6-6 and TRBJ2-3; the match to TRBD2 covers 12 bases. The ends lost 5 bases at V and 0 bases at J; junction bases unmatched: 9. CDR3 length: 18 amino acids. CDR1 is MNHNY and CDR2 is SVGAGI in the germline V gene (reference sequence). CDR3 loop: CASSRTSGGIASTDTQYF. CDR3 coding DNA: TGTGCCAGCAGTCGAACTAGCGGGGGGATAGCTAGCACAGATACGCAGTATTTT.

The rearrangement uses TRBV2 and TRBJ2-6; D unclear. The germline V gene has CDR1 SNHLY and CDR2 FYNNEI. Deletions cut 4 bases from V and 1 base from J, with 8 bases between. CDR3 length: 15 amino acids. CDR3 loop: CASSGHGSGANVLTF. CDR3 in DNA: TGTGCCAGCAGTGGCCACGGGTCTGGGGCCAACGTCCTGACTTTC.